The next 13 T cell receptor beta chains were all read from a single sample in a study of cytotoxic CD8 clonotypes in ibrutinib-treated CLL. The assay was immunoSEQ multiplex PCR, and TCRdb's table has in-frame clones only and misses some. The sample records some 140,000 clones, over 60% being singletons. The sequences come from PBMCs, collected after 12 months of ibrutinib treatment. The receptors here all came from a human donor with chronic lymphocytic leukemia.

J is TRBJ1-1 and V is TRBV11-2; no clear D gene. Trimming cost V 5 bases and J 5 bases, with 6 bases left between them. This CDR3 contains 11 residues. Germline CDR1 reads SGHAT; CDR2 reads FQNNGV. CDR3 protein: CASSTGTEAFF. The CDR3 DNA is TGTGCCAGCAGCACTGGGACTGAAGCTTTCTTT.

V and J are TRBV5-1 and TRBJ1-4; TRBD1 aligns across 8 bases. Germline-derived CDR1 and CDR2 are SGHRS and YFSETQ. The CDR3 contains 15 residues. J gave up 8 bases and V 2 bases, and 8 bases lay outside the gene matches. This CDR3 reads CASSFTGGEREKLFF. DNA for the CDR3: TGCGCCAGCAGCTTTACAGGGGGAGAAAGGGAAAAACTGTTTTTT.

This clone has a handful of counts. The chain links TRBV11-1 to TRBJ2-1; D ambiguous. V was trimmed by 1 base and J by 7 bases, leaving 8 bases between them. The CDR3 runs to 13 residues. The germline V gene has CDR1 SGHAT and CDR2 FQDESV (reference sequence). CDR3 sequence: CASSLDSKNEQFF. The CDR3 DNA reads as TGTGCCAGCAGCTTAGACTCGAAAAATGAGCAGTTCTTC.

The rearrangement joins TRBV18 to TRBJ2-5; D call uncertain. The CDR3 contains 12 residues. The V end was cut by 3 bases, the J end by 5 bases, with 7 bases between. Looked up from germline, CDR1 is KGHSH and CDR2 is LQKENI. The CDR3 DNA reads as TGTGCCAGCTCACCCCGTGGGGAGACCCAGTACTTC. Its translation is CASSPRGETQYF.

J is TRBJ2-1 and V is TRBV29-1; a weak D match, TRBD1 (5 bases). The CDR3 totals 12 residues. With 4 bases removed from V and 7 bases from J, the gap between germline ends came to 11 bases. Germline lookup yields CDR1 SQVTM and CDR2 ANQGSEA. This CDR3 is CSVVGQYNEQFF. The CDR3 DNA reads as TGCAGCGTTGTGGGGCAATATAATGAGCAGTTCTTC.

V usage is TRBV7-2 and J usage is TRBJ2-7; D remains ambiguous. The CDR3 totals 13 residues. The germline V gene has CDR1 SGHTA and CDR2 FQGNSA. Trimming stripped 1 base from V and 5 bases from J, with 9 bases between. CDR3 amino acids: CASSLGVVDEQYF. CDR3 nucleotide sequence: TGTGCCAGCAGCTTAGGGGTTGTGGACGAGCAGTACTTC.

The CDR3 DNA is TGTGCCAGCAGTTACCCCCTAGAGAACCAAGAGACCCAGTACTTC. It codes for CASSYPLENQETQYF. V is TRBV6-6 and J is TRBJ2-5; D is ambiguous. Germline V lookup: CDR1 MNHNY, CDR2 SVGAGI (reference sequence). This CDR3 is 15 amino acids long. V was shortened by 2 bases and J by 0 bases, with 10 bases between the two germline ends.

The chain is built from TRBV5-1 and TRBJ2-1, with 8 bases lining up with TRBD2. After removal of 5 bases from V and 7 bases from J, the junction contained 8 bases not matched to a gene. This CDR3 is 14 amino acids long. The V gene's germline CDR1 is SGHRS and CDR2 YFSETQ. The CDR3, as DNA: TGCGCCAGCAGTTTAGCGGGATTGGGGAATGAGCAGTTCTTC. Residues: CASSLAGLGNEQFF.

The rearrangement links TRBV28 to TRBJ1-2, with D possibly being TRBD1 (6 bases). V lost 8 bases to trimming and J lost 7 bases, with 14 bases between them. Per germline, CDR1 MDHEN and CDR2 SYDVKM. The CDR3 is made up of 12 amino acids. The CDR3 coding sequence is TGTGCCAGCCGGGGGCAAGAGGGTGGCTACACCTTC. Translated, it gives CASRGQEGGYTF.

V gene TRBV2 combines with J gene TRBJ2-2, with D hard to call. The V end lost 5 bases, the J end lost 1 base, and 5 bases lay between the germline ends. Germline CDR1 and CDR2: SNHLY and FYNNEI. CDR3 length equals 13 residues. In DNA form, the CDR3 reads TGTGCCAGCAGTCCCCGGAACACCGGGGAGCTGTTTTTT. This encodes CASSPRNTGELFF.

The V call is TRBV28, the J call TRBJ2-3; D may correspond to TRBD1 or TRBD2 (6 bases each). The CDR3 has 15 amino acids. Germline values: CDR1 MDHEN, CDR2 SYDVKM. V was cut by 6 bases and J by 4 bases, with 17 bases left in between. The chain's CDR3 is CASSTGTGASDTQYF. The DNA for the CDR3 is TGTGCCAGCAGCACCGGGACGGGGGCCTCAGATACGCAGTATTTT. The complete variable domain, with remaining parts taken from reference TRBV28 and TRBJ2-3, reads DVKVTQSSRYLVKRTGEKVFLECVQDMDHENMFWYRQDPGLGLRLIYFSYDVKMKEKGDIPEGYSVSREKKERFSLILESASTNQTSMYLCASSTGTGASDTQYFGPGTRLTVL.

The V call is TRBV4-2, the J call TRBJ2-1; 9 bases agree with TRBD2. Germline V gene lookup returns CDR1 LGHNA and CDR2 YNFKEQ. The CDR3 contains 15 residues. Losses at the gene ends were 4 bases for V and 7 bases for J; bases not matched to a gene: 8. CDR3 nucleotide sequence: TGTGCCAGCAGCCCGGGTCTAGCGGGAATAAATGAGCAGTTCTTC. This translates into CASSPGLAGINEQFF.

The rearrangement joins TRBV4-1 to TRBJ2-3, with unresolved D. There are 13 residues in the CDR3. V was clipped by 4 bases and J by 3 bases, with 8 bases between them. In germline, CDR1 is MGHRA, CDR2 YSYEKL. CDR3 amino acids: CASSLAGTDTQYF. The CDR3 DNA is TGCGCCAGCAGCCTAGCCGGGACAGATACGCAGTATTTT.